The 7 T cell receptor beta chains below all came from one sample that was sequenced in a study of T cells expressing NK-cell markers. TCRdb re-called the 5' RACE reads; one entry per CDR3 protein, DNA not given. Here the sample table reports about 460,000 distinct CDR3 sequences. Sequenced input: blood T cells: a sorted CD56 or NKG2C T cell subset, CD4+ or CD8+ T cells, or bulk PBMC T cells (not recorded which). The receptors were gathered from a woman aged 45-65 years in good health.

This chain uses TRBV4-1 with TRBJ1-5; as DNA is missing, the TRBD1 call by TCRdb cannot be tested. The CDR3 has 14 amino acids. Germline values: CDR1 MGHRA, CDR2 YSYEKL. CDR3 loop: CASSRQGAQQPQHF.

This rearrangement joins TRBV10-3 to TRBJ1-2. The CDR3 is 11 residues long. Germline V gene sequence: CDR1 ENHRY, CDR2 SYGVKD. The chain's CDR3 is CAISQQTGYTF.

This chain connects TRBV7-3 to TRBJ2-7. Germline CDR1 reads SGHTA; CDR2 reads FQGTGA. The CDR3 has 14 amino acids. CDR3 amino acids: CASSQLGARSEQYF.

The gene calls are TRBV12-3 or TRBV12-4 and TRBJ1-4; no DNA is available, so the TRBD1 call from TCRdb remains unchecked. The CDR3 is 14 amino acids. The CDR3 sequence: CASSLVGPPDKLFF.

V is TRBV5-6 and J is TRBJ2-7. CDR3 length: 12 amino acids. Germline V gene data show CDR1 as SGHDT and CDR2 as YYEEEE. The chain's CDR3 is CASSLLRREQYF.

The chain recombines TRBV24-1 with TRBJ1-2; TCRdb designates TRBD1, a call that cannot be tested without DNA. This CDR3 region has 13 residues. Germline values: CDR1 KGHDR, CDR2 SFDVKD. CDR3 loop: CATSDRAPYGYTF.

The chain couples TRBV3-1 to TRBJ2-5. The CDR3 extends over 12 amino acids. From germline, CDR1 is LGHDT and CDR2 YNNKEL (reference sequence). CDR3 region: CASSTISETQYF.